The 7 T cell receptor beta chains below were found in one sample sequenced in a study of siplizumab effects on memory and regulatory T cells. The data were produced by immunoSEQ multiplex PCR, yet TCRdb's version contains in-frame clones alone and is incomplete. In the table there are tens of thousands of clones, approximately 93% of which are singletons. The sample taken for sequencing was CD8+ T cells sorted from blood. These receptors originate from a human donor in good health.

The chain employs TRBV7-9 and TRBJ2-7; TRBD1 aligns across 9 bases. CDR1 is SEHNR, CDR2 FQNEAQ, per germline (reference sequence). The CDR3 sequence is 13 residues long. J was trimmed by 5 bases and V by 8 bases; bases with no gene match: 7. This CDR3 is CASQGQGTNEQYF. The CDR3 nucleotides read TGTGCCAGCCAAGGACAGGGGACAAACGAGCAGTACTTC.

The CDR3 region has the DNA TGTGCCTGGAGTGTACTAGGTTACAATGAGCAGTTCTTC. This sequence encodes CAWSVLGYNEQFF. The chain links TRBV30 to TRBJ2-1, with a possible D match to TRBD2 (5 bases). V lost 0 bases to trimming and J lost 4 bases, with 7 bases between them. The CDR3 length is 13 residues. Germline CDR1 is GTSNPN and CDR2 is SVGIG (reference sequence).

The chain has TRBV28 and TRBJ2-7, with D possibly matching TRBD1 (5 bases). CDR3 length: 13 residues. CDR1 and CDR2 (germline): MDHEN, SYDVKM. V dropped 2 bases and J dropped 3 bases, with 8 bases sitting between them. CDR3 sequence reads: CASSLITGYEQYF. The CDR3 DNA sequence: TGTGCCAGCAGTTTAATAACAGGCTACGAGCAGTACTTC.

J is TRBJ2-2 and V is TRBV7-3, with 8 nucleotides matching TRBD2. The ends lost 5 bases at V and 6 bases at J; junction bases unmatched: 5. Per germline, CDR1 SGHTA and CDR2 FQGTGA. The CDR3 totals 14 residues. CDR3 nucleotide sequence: TGTGCCAGCAGCCCAGGGACTAGACCCGGGGAGCTGTTTTTT. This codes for CASSPGTRPGELFF.

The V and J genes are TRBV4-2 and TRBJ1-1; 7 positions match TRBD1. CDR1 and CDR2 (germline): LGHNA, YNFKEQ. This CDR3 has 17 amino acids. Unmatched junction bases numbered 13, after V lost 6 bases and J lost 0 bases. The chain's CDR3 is CASRTTETGPMNTEAFF. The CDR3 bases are TGTGCCAGCAGGACAACTGAGACAGGGCCCATGAACACTGAAGCTTTCTTT.

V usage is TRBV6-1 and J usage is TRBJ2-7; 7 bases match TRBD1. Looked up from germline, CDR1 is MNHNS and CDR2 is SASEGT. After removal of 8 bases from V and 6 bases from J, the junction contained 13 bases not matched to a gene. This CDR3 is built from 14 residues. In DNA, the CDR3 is TGTGCCAGCCAACAGGGACAGCTAGGGGTCGAGCAGTACTTC. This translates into CASQQGQLGVEQYF.

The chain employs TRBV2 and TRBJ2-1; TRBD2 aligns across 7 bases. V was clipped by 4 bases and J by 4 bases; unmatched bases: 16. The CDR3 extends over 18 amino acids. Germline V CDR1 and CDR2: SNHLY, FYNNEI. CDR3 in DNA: TGTGCCAGCAGTGTGAAGCGACAAACTAGCGATCCATACAATGAGCAGTTCTTC. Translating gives CASSVKRQTSDPYNEQFF. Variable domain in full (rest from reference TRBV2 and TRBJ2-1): EPEVTQTPSHQVTQMGQEVILRCVPISNHLYFYWYRQILGQKVEFLVSFYNNEISEKSEIFDDQFSVERPDGSNFTLKIRSTKLEDSAMYFCASSVKRQTSDPYNEQFFGPGTRLTVL.